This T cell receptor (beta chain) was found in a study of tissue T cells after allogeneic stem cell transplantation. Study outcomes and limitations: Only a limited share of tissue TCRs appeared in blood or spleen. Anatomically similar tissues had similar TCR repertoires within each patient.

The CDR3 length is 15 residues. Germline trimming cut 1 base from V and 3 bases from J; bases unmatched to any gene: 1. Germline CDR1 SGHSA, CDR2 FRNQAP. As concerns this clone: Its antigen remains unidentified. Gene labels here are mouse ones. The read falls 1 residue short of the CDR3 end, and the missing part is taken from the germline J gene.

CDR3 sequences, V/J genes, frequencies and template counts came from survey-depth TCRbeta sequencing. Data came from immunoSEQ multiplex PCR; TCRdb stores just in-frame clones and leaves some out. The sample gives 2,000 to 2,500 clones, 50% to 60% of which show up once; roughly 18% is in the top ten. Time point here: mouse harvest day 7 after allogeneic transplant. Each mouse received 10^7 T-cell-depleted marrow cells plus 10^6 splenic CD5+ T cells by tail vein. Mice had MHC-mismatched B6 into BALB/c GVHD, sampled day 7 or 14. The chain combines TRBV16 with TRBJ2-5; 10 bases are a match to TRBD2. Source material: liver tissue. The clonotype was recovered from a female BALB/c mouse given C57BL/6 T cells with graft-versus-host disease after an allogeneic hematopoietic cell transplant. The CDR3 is CASSLGDWGQDTQYF. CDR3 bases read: TGTGCAAGCAGCTTAGGGGACTGGGGTCAAGACACCCAGTAC.